The TCR beta chain described here comes from a study of memory CD4+ T cells and cytomegalovirus serostatus. Study observations and caveats: Of 150 to 200 reported CMV TCRbeta sequences, around 62 were found in memory CD4+ repertoires.

Generated by immunoSEQ multiplex PCR, the TCRdb table keeps only in-frame clones and is missing some. This sample has 45,000 to 65,000 clones, with over 75% found just once. The sort gate was single viable CD3+CD4+CD8-CD45RO+ cells for memory CD4+ T cells. Serostatus was set by detecting CMV pp150, pp28, p38, p52 IgG. Total CD4+ T cells were enriched by CD4 positive selection. In its sample, this clone was seen once. Its antigen remains unknown. The ends were cut back, 7 bases at V and 1 base at J, with 16 bases in the middle. The length of the CDR3 is 15 residues. The germline V gene encodes CDR1 SGHRS and CDR2 YFSETQ.

This sequence was found in an adult in good health and CMV-seronegative. The sample taken for sequencing was memory CD4+ T cells from blood. The V and J genes are TRBV5-1 and TRBJ2-3; perhaps TRBD2 as D (6 bases). CDR3 in amino acids: CASGYRGAGTDTQYF. Here the CDR3 DNA reads TGCGCCAGCGGTTATCGCGGGGCGGGCACAGATACGCAGTATTTT. The variable domain in full, with the rest retrieved from reference TRBV5-1 and TRBJ2-3, is KAGVTQTPRYLIKTRGQQVTLSCSPISGHRSVSWYQQTPGQGLQFLFEYFSETQRNKGNFPGRFSGRQFSNSRSEMNVSTLELGDSALYLCASGYRGAGTDTQYFGPGTRLTVL.